This note documents a single T cell receptor beta chain sequence. This sample is drawn from a study of blood T cell repertoires in COVID-19. Study information: From the United States, Italy and Spain came samples of acute and convalescent COVID-19.

The CDR3 is 14 residues long. Trimming took 3 bases from V and 5 from J, leaving 12 bases between them. The V gene's germline CDR1 is SGDLS and CDR2 YYNGEE. Only in-frame clones appear in the TCRdb table, and some are missing; sequencing was by immunoSEQ multiplex PCR. This table has around 400,000 clones, around nine tenths appearing once. The receptor comes from a woman aged 18-29 years who had been exposed to COVID-19. Sequencing was performed on PBMCs or T cells enriched from blood (not recorded which). The gene calls are TRBV9 and TRBJ1-5, with D perhaps TRBD1 (5 bases). CDR3 DNA: TGTGCCAGCAGCGCTGGGGGGTTGTATCAGCCCCAGCATTTT. Translated, it gives CASSAGGLYQPQHF.